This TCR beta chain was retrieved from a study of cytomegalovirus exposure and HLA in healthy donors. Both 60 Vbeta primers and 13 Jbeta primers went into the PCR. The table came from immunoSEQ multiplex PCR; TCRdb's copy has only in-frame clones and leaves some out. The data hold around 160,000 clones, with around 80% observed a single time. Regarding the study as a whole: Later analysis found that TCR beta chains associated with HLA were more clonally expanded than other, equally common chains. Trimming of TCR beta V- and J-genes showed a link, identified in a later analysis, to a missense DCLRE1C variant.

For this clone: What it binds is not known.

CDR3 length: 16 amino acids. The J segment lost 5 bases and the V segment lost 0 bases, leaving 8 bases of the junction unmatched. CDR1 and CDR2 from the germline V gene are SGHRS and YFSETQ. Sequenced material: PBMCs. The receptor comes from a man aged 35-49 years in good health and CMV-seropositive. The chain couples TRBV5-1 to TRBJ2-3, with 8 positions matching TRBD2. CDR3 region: CASSLAPAGVGDTQYF. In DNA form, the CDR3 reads TGCGCCAGCAGCTTGGCCCCAGCGGGAGTCGGAGATACGCAGTATTTT.